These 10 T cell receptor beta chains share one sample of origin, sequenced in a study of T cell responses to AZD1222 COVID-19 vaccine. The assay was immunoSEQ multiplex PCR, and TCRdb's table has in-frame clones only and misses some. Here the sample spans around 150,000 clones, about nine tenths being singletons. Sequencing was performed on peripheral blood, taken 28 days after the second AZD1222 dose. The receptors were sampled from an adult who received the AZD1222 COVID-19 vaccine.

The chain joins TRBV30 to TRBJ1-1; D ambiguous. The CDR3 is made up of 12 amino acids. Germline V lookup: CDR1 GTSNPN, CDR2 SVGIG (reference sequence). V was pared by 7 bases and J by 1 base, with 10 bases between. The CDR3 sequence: CAYSKSNTEAFF. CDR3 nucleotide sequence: TGTGCCTATAGTAAATCGAACACTGAAGCTTTCTTT.

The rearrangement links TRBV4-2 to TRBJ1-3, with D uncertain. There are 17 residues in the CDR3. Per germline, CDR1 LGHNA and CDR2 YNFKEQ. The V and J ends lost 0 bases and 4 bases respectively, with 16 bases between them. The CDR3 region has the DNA TGTGCCAGCAGCCAAGATCAGGTAGCGGGGTGGGGAAACACCATATATTTT. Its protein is CASSQDQVAGWGNTIYF.

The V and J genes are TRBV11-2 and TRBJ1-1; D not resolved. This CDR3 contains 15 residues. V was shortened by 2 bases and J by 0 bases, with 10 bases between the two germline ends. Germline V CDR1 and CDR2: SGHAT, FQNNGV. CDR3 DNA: TGTGCCAGCAGCTTAAGTGACATCTTGAACACTGAAGCTTTCTTT. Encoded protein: CASSLSDILNTEAFF.

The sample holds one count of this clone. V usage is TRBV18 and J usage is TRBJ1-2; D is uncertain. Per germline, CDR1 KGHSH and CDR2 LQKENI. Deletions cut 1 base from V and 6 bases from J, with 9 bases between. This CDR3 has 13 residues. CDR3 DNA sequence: TGTGCCAGCTCACCACAGGGTGAGAATGGCTACACCTTC. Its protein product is CASSPQGENGYTF.

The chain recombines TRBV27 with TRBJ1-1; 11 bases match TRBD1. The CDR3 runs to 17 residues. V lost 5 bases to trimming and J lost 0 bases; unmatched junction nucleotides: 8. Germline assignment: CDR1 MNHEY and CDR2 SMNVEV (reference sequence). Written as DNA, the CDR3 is TGTGCCAGCAGTCGCCCCGGGACAGGGGGAGTGAACACTGAAGCTTTCTTT. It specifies CASSRPGTGGVNTEAFF.

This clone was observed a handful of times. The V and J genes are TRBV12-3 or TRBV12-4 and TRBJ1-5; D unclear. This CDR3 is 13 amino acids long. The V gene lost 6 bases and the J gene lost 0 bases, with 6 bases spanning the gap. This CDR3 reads CASREYSNQPQHF. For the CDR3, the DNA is TGTGCCAGCAGGGAATATAGCAATCAGCCCCAGCATTTT.

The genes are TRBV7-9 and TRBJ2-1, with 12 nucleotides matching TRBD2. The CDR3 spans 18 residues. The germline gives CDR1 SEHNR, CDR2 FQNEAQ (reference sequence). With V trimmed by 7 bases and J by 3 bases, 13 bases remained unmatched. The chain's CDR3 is CASTPEPSGRGYYNEQFF. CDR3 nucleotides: TGTGCCAGCACTCCTGAGCCTAGCGGGAGGGGGTACTACAATGAGCAGTTCTTC.

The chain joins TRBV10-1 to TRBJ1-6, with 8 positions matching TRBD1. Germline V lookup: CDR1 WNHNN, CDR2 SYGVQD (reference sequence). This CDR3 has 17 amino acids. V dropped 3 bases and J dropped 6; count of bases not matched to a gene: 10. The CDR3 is CASSDLTGEFSNSPLHF. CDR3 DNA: TGCGCCAGCAGTGACTTGACAGGGGAATTTAGTAATTCACCCCTCCACTTT.

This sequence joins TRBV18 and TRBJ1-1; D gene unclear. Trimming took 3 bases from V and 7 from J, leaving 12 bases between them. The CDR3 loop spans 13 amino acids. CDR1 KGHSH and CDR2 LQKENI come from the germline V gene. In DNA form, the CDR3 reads TGTGCCAGCTCACCGGCAAAAGGGAGTGAAGCTTTCTTT. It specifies CASSPAKGSEAFF.

CDR3 in amino acids: CASSLGPGATDQPQHF. The CDR3 DNA sequence: TGTGCCAGCAGCTTAGGCCCGGGGGCAACGGATCAGCCCCAGCATTTT. The V and J genes are TRBV7-9 and TRBJ1-5; D is possibly TRBD1 (6 bases). V dropped 1 base and J dropped 5 bases, with 15 bases sitting between them. Germline CDR1 is SEHNR and CDR2 is FQNEAQ (reference sequence). This CDR3 comprises 16 residues.